This T cell receptor (beta chain) was retrieved from a study of cytomegalovirus exposure and HLA in healthy donors. Amplification used 60 Vbeta primers and 13 Jbeta primers. Measured with immunoSEQ multiplex PCR; TCRdb has only the in-frame clones, and not every one. Of 90,000 to 95,000 clones in the sample, approximately 80% were seen once. The CDR3 loop spans 14 amino acids. CDR1 is GTSNPN and CDR2 is SVGIG in the germline V gene (reference sequence). V was clipped by 0 bases and J by 4 bases; unmatched bases: 5. The chain is built from TRBV30 and TRBJ1-2; TRBD1 aligns across 7 bases. The specimen was PBMCs. The TCR originated in a man aged 18 to 29 in good health and CMV-seronegative. The CDR3 sequence: CAWSVAGDSYGYTF. The CDR3 DNA reads TGTGCCTGGAGTGTAGCCGGGGACAGCTATGGCTACACCTTC.